This T cell receptor beta chain comes out of a study of Tregs in tolerant kidney transplant recipients. Notes on the study in general: Biological reproducibility was not directly addressed in this study.

The CDR3 loop spans 12 amino acids. Trimming shortened V by 5 bases and J by 1 base, and 7 bases separated the two germline ends. The germline CDR1 and CDR2 sequences are GTSNPN and SVGIG (reference sequence). Method: immunoSEQ multiplex PCR; TCRdb's copy keeps in-frame clones and lacks some. Of 75,000 to 100,000 clones in the sample, approximately 90% were seen once. Of note for this clone: Its antigen is currently unknown.

The receptor was isolated from a human donor in good health. Sequenced input: CD8+ T cells from blood. J is TRBJ2-3 and V is TRBV30, with D perhaps assigned TRBD1 or TRBD2 (5 bases each). CDR3 in amino acids: CAWGGGTDTQYF. CDR3 nucleotide sequence: TGTGCCTGGGGGGGAGGCACAGATACGCAGTATTTT.